This is a list of T cell receptor beta chains from one sample in a study of shared clonotypes between healthy human individuals. The protocol was immunoSEQ multiplex PCR, while the TCRdb copy is restricted to in-frame clones and leaves out a portion. Of about 2.4 million clones in the sample, under 95% were seen once. Sequences were obtained from naive CD4+ T cells from PBMCs. These receptors were obtained from a man aged 18 to 29 in good health. Some clones in this sample may be carry-over from other donors' samples. The CDR3 runs from the conserved cysteine through the conserved F or W. D genes are given only for firm matches. Expanded clones get a size class; other rows say once, few or many, or leave the size out.

J: TRBJ2-3
D: TRBD2
V: TRBV19
length: 17
size: once
CDR3: CASSISRLAGFLDTQYF
DNA: TGTGCCAGTAGTATATCGCGGCTAGCGGGATTCCTAGATACGCAGTATTTT

J: TRBJ2-1
D: .
V: TRBV9
length: 14
size: .
CDR3: CASSPRDWKNEQFF
DNA: TGTGCCAGCAGCCCCCGGGACTGGAAGAATGAGCAGTTCTTC

J: TRBJ1-2
D: .
V: TRBV28
length: 13
size: once
CDR3: CASSPFGYYGYTF
DNA: TGTGCCAGCAGCCCCTTCGGTTACTATGGCTACACCTTC

J: TRBJ2-1
D: TRBD1
V: TRBV9
length: 14
size: .
CDR3: CASSVETGDYEQFF
DNA: TGTGCCAGCAGCGTAGAAACAGGGGATTATGAGCAGTTCTTC

J: TRBJ1-1
D: .
V: TRBV2
length: 14
size: .
CDR3: CASSDRGRGTEAFF
DNA: TGTGCCAGCAGTGACAGGGGCCGGGGCACTGAAGCTTTCTTT

J: TRBJ2-6
D: .
V: TRBV11-2
length: 15
size: once
CDR3: CASSLGGGGANVLTF
DNA: TGTGCCAGCAGCTTAGGGGGAGGCGGGGCCAACGTCCTGACTTTC

J: TRBJ2-5
D: TRBD2
V: TRBV5-4
length: 15
size: .
CDR3: CASSPQLASGETQYF
DNA: TGTGCCAGCAGCCCTCAACTCGCTAGCGGGGAGACCCAGTACTTC

J: TRBJ1-1
D: .
V: TRBV6-1
length: 15
size: .
CDR3: CASSRNRGPNTEAFF
DNA: TGTGCCAGCAGCCGTAATCGGGGACCGAACACTGAAGCTTTCTTT

J: TRBJ1-1
D: .
V: TRBV19
length: 14
size: .
CDR3: CASSIVPGNTEAFF
DNA: TGTGCCAGTAGTATAGTCCCGGGCAACACTGAAGCTTTCTTT

J: TRBJ2-1
D: TRBD2
V: TRBV28
length: 16
size: .
CDR3: CASSSQLAPSYNEQFF
DNA: TGTGCCAGCAGTTCCCAACTAGCGCCTTCCTACAATGAGCAGTTCTTC

J: TRBJ2-1
D: TRBD2
V: TRBV7-3
length: 18
size: once
CDR3: CASSYLGLREGAYNEQFF
DNA: TGTGCCAGCAGCTACTTGGGCTTGCGGGAGGGGGCCTACAATGAGCAGTTCTTC

J: TRBJ2-7
D: .
V: TRBV7-9
length: 14
size: .
CDR3: CASSLGQASYEQYF
DNA: TGTGCCAGCAGCTTAGGACAGGCCTCCTACGAGCAGTACTTC

J: TRBJ2-7
D: TRBD2
V: TRBV6-4
length: 12
size: .
CDR3: CASREAGDEQYF
DNA: TGTGCCAGCAGGGAAGCGGGAGACGAGCAGTACTTC

J: TRBJ1-3
D: TRBD1
V: TRBV30
length: 15
size: .
CDR3: CAWSVGQGSGNTIYF
DNA: TGTGCCTGGAGTGTTGGACAGGGCTCTGGAAACACCATATATTTT

J: TRBJ2-7
D: .
V: TRBV11-2
length: 15
size: .
CDR3: CASSETPLPPYEQYF
DNA: TGTGCCAGCAGCGAGACCCCTCTGCCTCCCTACGAGCAGTACTTC